A selection of T cell receptor beta chains follows, all from one sample in a study of T cell responses to AZD1222 COVID-19 vaccine. TCRdb's copy holds only in-frame clones and misses some; the assay was immunoSEQ multiplex PCR. The table lists under 120,000 clones, 92% of them singletons. The starting material was peripheral blood, obtained on day 0 of AZD1222 vaccination. The receptors originated from an adult in good health. CDR3s leave out the opening cysteine and the closing phenylalanine or tryptophan. Each record gives: J gene, V gene, CDR3 length, clone size, CDR3 protein. Clone size is not always given. Where it is, it says once, few, many or a class for expanded clones.

j_call: TRBJ1-2
v_call: TRBV6-5
cdr3_length: 11
clone_size: -
cdr3_aa: ASSYFSRYGYT

j_call: TRBJ2-4
v_call: TRBV24-1
cdr3_length: 10
clone_size: -
cdr3_aa: ATSEIQGIQY

j_call: TRBJ2-5
v_call: TRBV24-1
cdr3_length: 11
clone_size: -
cdr3_aa: ATSGWGGETQY

j_call: TRBJ2-2
v_call: TRBV5-4
cdr3_length: 14
clone_size: -
cdr3_aa: ASSLPGDIQGGELF

j_call: TRBJ2-7
v_call: TRBV20-1
cdr3_length: 9
clone_size: -
cdr3_aa: SARVGYEQY

j_call: TRBJ1-5
v_call: TRBV5-5
cdr3_length: 9
clone_size: once
cdr3_aa: ASSLHQPQH

j_call: TRBJ2-5
v_call: TRBV27
cdr3_length: 13
clone_size: -
cdr3_aa: ASTETSGSQETQY

j_call: TRBJ2-5
v_call: TRBV11-2
cdr3_length: 15
clone_size: -
cdr3_aa: ASSLGASGGAGETQY

j_call: TRBJ2-1
v_call: TRBV7-2
cdr3_length: 13
clone_size: -
cdr3_aa: ASSPSGNVINEQF

j_call: TRBJ1-2
v_call: TRBV9
cdr3_length: 14
clone_size: -
cdr3_aa: ASSFSARDSGYGYT

j_call: TRBJ2-7
v_call: TRBV6-5
cdr3_length: 12
clone_size: -
cdr3_aa: ASRQGQGTYEQY

j_call: TRBJ1-6
v_call: TRBV27
cdr3_length: 13
clone_size: -
cdr3_aa: ASRQGGAWNSPLH

j_call: TRBJ2-7
v_call: TRBV24-1
cdr3_length: 11
clone_size: -
cdr3_aa: ATMSGESYEQY

j_call: TRBJ2-5
v_call: TRBV13
cdr3_length: 14
clone_size: -
cdr3_aa: ASSFRTSGGGETQY

j_call: TRBJ2-5
v_call: TRBV28
cdr3_length: 12
clone_size: -
cdr3_aa: ASSPPGSQETQY

j_call: TRBJ1-5
v_call: TRBV3-1/TRBV3-2
cdr3_length: 13
clone_size: -
cdr3_aa: ASSQTLGQRQPQH

j_call: TRBJ1-1
v_call: TRBV19
cdr3_length: 12
clone_size: -
cdr3_aa: ASSALQGGTEAF

j_call: TRBJ1-5
v_call: TRBV19
cdr3_length: 13
clone_size: -
cdr3_aa: ASSIAVGGNQPQH

j_call: TRBJ1-2
v_call: TRBV5-6
cdr3_length: 12
clone_size: -
cdr3_aa: ASSLLQLGYGYT

j_call: TRBJ2-3
v_call: TRBV3-1/TRBV3-2
cdr3_length: 15
clone_size: -
cdr3_aa: ASSPGTGVGVTDTQY

j_call: TRBJ1-5
v_call: TRBV27
cdr3_length: 14
clone_size: once
cdr3_aa: ASSLFATDIIQPQH

j_call: TRBJ1-5
v_call: TRBV24-1
cdr3_length: 11
clone_size: -
cdr3_aa: ATSDSAGQPQH

j_call: TRBJ2-7
v_call: TRBV14
cdr3_length: 13
clone_size: -
cdr3_aa: ASSQIPGTAYEQY

j_call: TRBJ1-2
v_call: TRBV30
cdr3_length: 11
clone_size: -
cdr3_aa: AWSVWGSGGYT

j_call: TRBJ1-5
v_call: TRBV28
cdr3_length: 12
clone_size: -
cdr3_aa: ASSDTGEYQPQH

j_call: TRBJ2-5
v_call: TRBV3-1/TRBV3-2
cdr3_length: 11
clone_size: -
cdr3_aa: ASSLRSVETQY

j_call: TRBJ2-2
v_call: TRBV10-3
cdr3_length: 12
clone_size: -
cdr3_aa: AIRAGTGTGELF

j_call: TRBJ1-6
v_call: TRBV19
cdr3_length: 13
clone_size: once
cdr3_aa: ASSMGDRSNSPLH

j_call: TRBJ2-7
v_call: TRBV5-1
cdr3_length: 15
clone_size: once
cdr3_aa: ASSDGPSGTGNGEQY

j_call: TRBJ1-2
v_call: TRBV7-9
cdr3_length: 14
clone_size: -
cdr3_aa: ASSLDGTAASYGYT

j_call: TRBJ2-7
v_call: TRBV7-8
cdr3_length: 10
clone_size: -
cdr3_aa: ASSLRGTEQY

j_call: TRBJ2-1
v_call: TRBV7-3
cdr3_length: 12
clone_size: -
cdr3_aa: ASSPTNSQGEQF

j_call: TRBJ1-5
v_call: TRBV30
cdr3_length: 15
clone_size: -
cdr3_aa: AWSDPSFRDRGQPQH

j_call: TRBJ1-3
v_call: TRBV29-1
cdr3_length: 11
clone_size: -
cdr3_aa: SVSSSSGNTIY

j_call: TRBJ1-3
v_call: TRBV7-2
cdr3_length: 12
clone_size: -
cdr3_aa: ASSSGGQGNTIY

j_call: TRBJ1-1
v_call: TRBV25-1
cdr3_length: 11
clone_size: -
cdr3_aa: ASSEWGRAEAF

j_call: TRBJ2-7
v_call: TRBV28
cdr3_length: 14
clone_size: once
cdr3_aa: ASSSPGETISYEQY

j_call: TRBJ2-3
v_call: TRBV2
cdr3_length: 11
clone_size: few
cdr3_aa: ASSDPGTDTQY

j_call: TRBJ1-3
v_call: TRBV6-1
cdr3_length: 13
clone_size: -
cdr3_aa: ASSDVRVSGNTIY

j_call: TRBJ2-3
v_call: TRBV7-9
cdr3_length: 16
clone_size: -
cdr3_aa: ASSLGPPGLAGERGQY

j_call: TRBJ2-7
v_call: TRBV11-2
cdr3_length: 12
clone_size: -
cdr3_aa: ASSFVRSSYEQY

j_call: TRBJ1-1
v_call: TRBV27
cdr3_length: 13
clone_size: -
cdr3_aa: ASSLVGAGNTEAF

j_call: TRBJ2-1
v_call: TRBV7-3
cdr3_length: 13
clone_size: -
cdr3_aa: ASSLMIAGEYEQF

j_call: TRBJ2-2
v_call: TRBV5-1
cdr3_length: 14
clone_size: -
cdr3_aa: ASSLREYVNTGELF

j_call: TRBJ1-6
v_call: TRBV24-1
cdr3_length: 11
clone_size: -
cdr3_aa: ATSEGTNSPLH

j_call: TRBJ2-7
v_call: TRBV28
cdr3_length: 11
clone_size: -
cdr3_aa: ASMGGQVDEQY

j_call: TRBJ1-1
v_call: TRBV3-1/TRBV3-2
cdr3_length: 12
clone_size: once
cdr3_aa: ASSQGQGESEAF

j_call: TRBJ1-2
v_call: TRBV7-2
cdr3_length: 11
clone_size: -
cdr3_aa: ASSPGAATGYT

j_call: TRBJ1-2
v_call: TRBV6-2/TRBV6-3
cdr3_length: 13
clone_size: -
cdr3_aa: ASSYPGYSNYGYT

j_call: TRBJ2-4
v_call: TRBV24-1
cdr3_length: 15
clone_size: -
cdr3_aa: ATSEGQGNGAKNIQY

j_call: TRBJ1-1
v_call: TRBV15
cdr3_length: 14
clone_size: once
cdr3_aa: ATSRDTQGWGAEAF

j_call: TRBJ2-2
v_call: TRBV7-2
cdr3_length: 10
clone_size: -
cdr3_aa: ASSPSTGELF

j_call: TRBJ1-4
v_call: TRBV9
cdr3_length: 12
clone_size: -
cdr3_aa: ASSVVPWAEKLF

j_call: TRBJ1-5
v_call: TRBV6-4
cdr3_length: 16
clone_size: once
cdr3_aa: ASVRTGAYPYSNQPQH

j_call: TRBJ1-4
v_call: TRBV20-1
cdr3_length: 11
clone_size: -
cdr3_aa: SASSSRQEKLF

j_call: TRBJ1-1
v_call: TRBV11-3
cdr3_length: 13
clone_size: -
cdr3_aa: ASSLAGRPNTEAF

j_call: TRBJ2-2
v_call: TRBV29-1
cdr3_length: 14
clone_size: -
cdr3_aa: SVEDHGTSATGELF

j_call: TRBJ1-1
v_call: TRBV3-1/TRBV3-2
cdr3_length: 14
clone_size: once
cdr3_aa: ASSQAGQFMNTEAF

j_call: TRBJ2-7
v_call: TRBV6-2/TRBV6-3
cdr3_length: 14
clone_size: -
cdr3_aa: ASSYVIAGSTYEQY

j_call: TRBJ2-7
v_call: TRBV2
cdr3_length: 13
clone_size: -
cdr3_aa: ASSEEGVGSYEQY